A selection of T cell receptor beta chains follows, all from one sample in a study of technical replicates of blood from several donors. The method was immunoSEQ multiplex PCR; TCRdb's version includes in-frame clones alone and lacks a portion of them. The sample has about 73,000 clones; roughly nine tenths are singletons. The sequenced material came from PBMCs. These receptors all come from a human donor in good health. Some clones in this sample may be carry-over from other donors' samples. CDR3s include the opening cysteine and the closing phenylalanine or tryptophan. Fields, in order: D gene, V gene, clone size, J gene, CDR3 DNA, CDR3 protein. D genes are given only for firm matches. Only some rows state a clone size, as once, few, many or a class for expanded clones.

D: -
V: TRBV5-1
size: -
J: TRBJ2-5
DNA: TGCGCCAGCAGCGCGGGCCTTTTGAGGGAGACCCAGTACTTC
CDR3: CASSAGLLRETQYF

D: TRBD2
V: TRBV27
size: -
J: TRBJ2-7
DNA: TGTGCCAGCAGTTTGGGGCCGGGACTACCCACGGAGCAGTACTTC
CDR3: CASSLGPGLPTEQYF

D: TRBD1
V: TRBV7-2
size: -
J: TRBJ2-1
DNA: TGTGCCAGCAGAAATGCGGGACAGGTGTCGTATGAGCAGTTCTTC
CDR3: CASRNAGQVSYEQFF

D: -
V: TRBV6-6
size: -
J: TRBJ1-1
DNA: TGTGCCAGCAGTTGGACAGAGAACACTGAAGCTTTCTTT
CDR3: CASSWTENTEAFF

D: -
V: TRBV11-1
size: -
J: TRBJ2-7
DNA: TGTGCCAGCAGCTCTAACCAGGGGGGTGCCTACGAGCAGTACTTC
CDR3: CASSSNQGGAYEQYF

D: -
V: TRBV6-5
size: -
J: TRBJ2-7
DNA: TGTGCCAGCAGGGTAACAGCGGCCTACGAGCAGTACTTC
CDR3: CASRVTAAYEQYF

D: -
V: TRBV12-5
size: few
J: TRBJ2-5
DNA: TGTGCTAGTGGTTTGCCACAGGGAACTCAGTACTTC
CDR3: CASGLPQGTQYF

D: -
V: TRBV4-1
size: -
J: TRBJ2-2
DNA: TGCGCCAGCAGCTCTATTTCCCTCACGAGTACCGGGGAGCTGTTTTTT
CDR3: CASSSISLTSTGELFF

D: -
V: TRBV15
size: -
J: TRBJ2-3
DNA: TGTGCCACCAGCCCATACAGGGGCACAGATACGCAGTATTTT
CDR3: CATSPYRGTDTQYF

D: -
V: TRBV9
size: -
J: TRBJ1-5
DNA: TGTGCCAGCAGCGTTAATACTCAGGGGAGTGATGTTCATAGCAATCAGCCCCAGCATTTT
CDR3: CASSVNTQGSDVHSNQPQHF

D: TRBD2
V: TRBV4-3
size: -
J: TRBJ2-7
DNA: TGCGCCAGCAGCCAAGAGCGGGGGGCGGGAGAGCAGTACTTC
CDR3: CASSQERGAGEQYF

D: -
V: TRBV5-1
size: -
J: TRBJ2-1
DNA: TGCGCCAGCAGCTTGCAACTTAATGAGCAGTTCTTC
CDR3: CASSLQLNEQFF

D: -
V: TRBV19
size: -
J: TRBJ2-1
DNA: TGTGCCTCATCAAAGCCCATGACGCAGGGGACACACAATGAGCAGTTCTTC
CDR3: CASSKPMTQGTHNEQFF

D: -
V: TRBV15
size: -
J: TRBJ2-5
DNA: TGTGCCACCAGCAGCCATGCGGAGAGGGTCGTGGAGACCCAGTACTTC
CDR3: CATSSHAERVVETQYF

D: TRBD1
V: TRBV19
size: -
J: TRBJ1-2
DNA: TGTGCCAGTAGTATAGTAGCGGGGACAGGGGTCTCGCGCTACACCTTC
CDR3: CASSIVAGTGVSRYTF

D: TRBD1
V: TRBV7-2
size: -
J: TRBJ1-2
DNA: TGTGCCAGCAGGCCACGGACAGGGTTAGTCTATGGCTACACCTTC
CDR3: CASRPRTGLVYGYTF

D: -
V: TRBV5-4
size: -
J: TRBJ2-2
DNA: TGTGCCAGCAGCTCAGGGACACAGAACACCGGGGAGCTGTTTTTT
CDR3: CASSSGTQNTGELFF

D: TRBD2
V: TRBV29-1
size: -
J: TRBJ2-1
DNA: TGCAGCGTTGTTGAGTTAGCGGGAGGGCCCTACAATGAGCAGTTCTTC
CDR3: CSVVELAGGPYNEQFF

D: TRBD2
V: TRBV10-3
size: few
J: TRBJ2-7
DNA: TGTGCCATCAGTGAGGCCCGGACTAGCGGCGAGCAGTACTTC
CDR3: CAISEARTSGEQYF

D: -
V: TRBV30
size: -
J: TRBJ2-3
DNA: TGTGCCTGGAGTGTACCAGGGATTAATACGCAGTATTTT
CDR3: CAWSVPGINTQYF

D: -
V: TRBV7-2
size: -
J: TRBJ2-5
DNA: TGTGCCAGCAGCTTAGCGTTCGCGGTAGAGACCCAGTACTTC
CDR3: CASSLAFAVETQYF

D: -
V: TRBV11-2
size: -
J: TRBJ2-3
DNA: TGTGCCAGCAGCCCCTGGTCCCTCTTAACCCGAGCAGATACGCAGTATTTT
CDR3: CASSPWSLLTRADTQYF

D: -
V: TRBV11-2
size: -
J: TRBJ1-1
DNA: TGTGCCAGCAGCCCTCCTACAGGTGAAGCTTTCTTT
CDR3: CASSPPTGEAFF

D: -
V: TRBV27
size: -
J: TRBJ2-7
DNA: TGTGCCAGCAGCCGCGTGGCGGCCGCCTACGAGCAGTACTTC
CDR3: CASSRVAAAYEQYF

D: -
V: TRBV10-3
size: -
J: TRBJ2-7
DNA: TGTGCCATCAGGGATCGGACAGATCCTCCTTGGGACGAGCAGTACTTC
CDR3: CAIRDRTDPPWDEQYF

D: TRBD1
V: TRBV18
size: once
J: TRBJ1-5
DNA: TGTGCCAGCTCGGAGGGACAGGGGCCAGGGTGGCCCCAGCATTTT
CDR3: CASSEGQGPGWPQHF

D: -
V: TRBV6-1
size: -
J: TRBJ2-4
DNA: TGTGCCAGCAGTGAATCGCGGACACGTTCTCTAGCCAAAAACATTCAGTACTTC
CDR3: CASSESRTRSLAKNIQYF

D: -
V: TRBV14
size: -
J: TRBJ1-2
DNA: TGTGCCAGCAGCCAAGATCTGGCTGATAACTATGGCTACACCTTC
CDR3: CASSQDLADNYGYTF

D: -
V: TRBV11-2
size: -
J: TRBJ1-2
DNA: TGTGCCAGCAGCTCGGTCAGGGAGGGCTATGGCTACACCTTC
CDR3: CASSSVREGYGYTF

D: -
V: TRBV6-1
size: -
J: TRBJ2-7
DNA: TGTGCCAGCAGTGAACGGAGCTACTCCTACGAGCAGTACTTC
CDR3: CASSERSYSYEQYF

D: -
V: TRBV4-3
size: -
J: TRBJ2-2
DNA: TGCGCCAGCAGCCAGAAACTCTTGAAGGGGGGAACAGGGGCCGGGGAGCTGTTTTTT
CDR3: CASSQKLLKGGTGAGELFF

D: -
V: TRBV5-6
size: -
J: TRBJ2-5
DNA: TGTGCCAGCAGTACAGACCAGACACGCTCCTCGGAGACCCAGTACTTC
CDR3: CASSTDQTRSSETQYF

D: TRBD2
V: TRBV6-5
size: once
J: TRBJ2-2
DNA: TGTGCCAGCAGTTACTCTCGGGGGGGCCATGGCGGGGAGCTGTTTTTT
CDR3: CASSYSRGGHGGELFF

D: -
V: TRBV9
size: -
J: TRBJ2-1
DNA: TGTGCCAGCAGCACTCCCCCCGACAATGAGCAGTTCTTC
CDR3: CASSTPPDNEQFF

D: TRBD1
V: TRBV7-9
size: -
J: TRBJ1-2
DNA: TGTGCCAGCAGCTTTTCTTCGGACAGGGGTAGCGGCTACACCTTC
CDR3: CASSFSSDRGSGYTF

D: TRBD2
V: TRBV5-4
size: -
J: TRBJ2-3
DNA: TGTGCCAGCAGCGTCTTGGGGGGGGGAATAGATACGCAGTATTTT
CDR3: CASSVLGGGIDTQYF

D: TRBD2
V: TRBV4-3
size: -
J: TRBJ2-7
DNA: TGCGCCAGCAGTATAAGCGGGGGGGCTTCAGCCGAGCAGTACTTC
CDR3: CASSISGGASAEQYF

D: -
V: TRBV7-2
size: once
J: TRBJ1-5
DNA: TGTGCCAGCAGCTACGCGTCCGGAGCCCCGGGGCCCCAGCATTTT
CDR3: CASSYASGAPGPQHF

D: -
V: TRBV7-2
size: -
J: TRBJ2-3
DNA: TGTGCCAGCAGCTACAACACAGATACGCAGTATTTT
CDR3: CASSYNTDTQYF

D: TRBD1
V: TRBV7-6
size: -
J: TRBJ1-3
DNA: TGTGCCAGCAGCTCACAGGGGGTGAGCTCTGGAAACACCATATATTTT
CDR3: CASSSQGVSSGNTIYF

D: -
V: TRBV6-5
size: -
J: TRBJ2-2
DNA: TGTGCCAGCAGTTACTTCCAGACCGGGGAGCTGTTTTTT
CDR3: CASSYFQTGELFF

D: -
V: TRBV7-9
size: -
J: TRBJ2-1
DNA: TGTGCCAGCAGCTGGGCCTATTTGAATGAGCAGTTCTTC
CDR3: CASSWAYLNEQFF

D: -
V: TRBV6-1
size: -
J: TRBJ1-1
DNA: TGTGCCTCCTGGAAGGGTGGAGGCACTGAAGCTTTCTTT
CDR3: CASWKGGGTEAFF

D: TRBD1
V: TRBV30
size: -
J: TRBJ1-2
DNA: TGTGCCTTGGCTCTGGGACAGGCGCATGGCTACACCTTC
CDR3: CALALGQAHGYTF

D: -
V: TRBV6-6
size: -
J: TRBJ2-3
DNA: TGTGCCAGTCGGGGGAGCACAGATACGCAGTATTTT
CDR3: CASRGSTDTQYF

D: -
V: TRBV7-9
size: -
J: TRBJ2-1
DNA: TGTGCCAGCAGCTCAAACTACAATGAGCAGTTCTTC
CDR3: CASSSNYNEQFF

D: TRBD1
V: TRBV2
size: -
J: TRBJ1-6
DNA: TGTGCCAGCAATATCGACAGGGGGCTGTCACCCCTCCACTTT
CDR3: CASNIDRGLSPLHF